This TCR beta chain was recovered during a study of T cell responses to AZD1222 COVID-19 vaccine. This clone was observed a handful of times. V was pared by 6 bases and J by 4 bases, with 19 bases between. The length of the CDR3 is 16 residues. Germline values: CDR1 MNHNY, CDR2 SVGAGI (reference sequence). Only in-frame clones appear in the TCRdb table, and some are missing; sequencing was by immunoSEQ multiplex PCR. The sample includes more than 100,000 clones, around 92% of them seen just once. The clonotype originates from an adult in good health. This chain links TRBV6-6 with TRBJ2-1; D not resolved. The specimen comprised peripheral blood, sampled on day 0 of AZD1222 vaccination. CDR3 nucleotides: TGTGCCAGCAGACCCTTAGGGCAGGCTTCTTACAATGAGCAGTTCTTC. Translating gives CASRPLGQASYNEQFF.